A selection of T cell receptor beta chains follows, all from one sample in a study of CD8 T cells in ankylosing spondylitis. TCRdb redid the calling of the 5' RACE reads with MiXCR, one entry per CDR3 protein. The profile shows 250,000 or so distinct CDR3 sequences, over 8.5% of them singletons. Sequencing input: blood, either unsorted or a sorted T cell fraction (not recorded which). These receptors were collected from a male donor with ankylosing spondylitis or in good health (not recorded which). CDR3s include the opening cysteine and the closing phenylalanine or tryptophan. Fields, in order: D gene, V gene, J gene, clone size, CDR3 protein, CDR3 DNA. The D gene is left open where the match is weak. Only some rows state a clone size, as once, few, many or a class for expanded clones.

D gene: -
V gene: TRBV5-1
J gene: TRBJ1-3
clone size: many
CDR3 protein: CASSRTGSNGNTIYF
CDR3 DNA: TGCGCCAGCAGCCGTACCGGGAGTAACGGAAACACCATATATTTT

D gene: -
V gene: TRBV3-1
J gene: TRBJ1-3
clone size: many
CDR3 protein: CASSQAAGDGNTIYF
CDR3 DNA: TGTGCCAGCAGCCAAGCGGCAGGGGATGGAAACACCATATATTTT

D gene: TRBD1
V gene: TRBV20-1
J gene: TRBJ2-1
clone size: many
CDR3 protein: CSATDRVSSYNEQFF
CDR3 DNA: TGCAGTGCAACCGACAGGGTTAGCTCCTACAATGAGCAGTTCTTC

D gene: -
V gene: TRBV20-1
J gene: TRBJ2-5
clone size: few
CDR3 protein: CSARVGSRETQYF
CDR3 DNA: TGCAGTGCTAGAGTAGGCAGCCGAGAGACCCAGTACTTC

D gene: TRBD2
V gene: TRBV7-2
J gene: TRBJ2-7
clone size: many
CDR3 protein: CASSFFSGSNEQYF
CDR3 DNA: TGTGCCAGCAGCTTTTTCAGCGGGAGTAACGAGCAGTACTTC

D gene: -
V gene: TRBV27
J gene: TRBJ2-3
clone size: many
CDR3 protein: CASSPVLSAGIITQYF
CDR3 DNA: TGTGCCAGCAGTCCAGTCCTATCGGCGGGCATCATTACGCAGTATTTT

D gene: -
V gene: TRBV18
J gene: TRBJ1-3
clone size: few
CDR3 protein: CASSPQQGGGNTIYF
CDR3 DNA: TGTGCCAGCTCACCTCAACAGGGTGGAGGAAACACCATATATTTT

D gene: -
V gene: TRBV4-1
J gene: TRBJ1-3
clone size: many
CDR3 protein: CASSPALVGAGNTIYF
CDR3 DNA: TGCGCCAGCAGCCCCGCCCTTGTTGGGGCTGGAAACACCATATATTTT

D gene: TRBD1
V gene: TRBV12-3/TRBV12-4
J gene: TRBJ2-1
clone size: many
CDR3 protein: CASSSKGAEGFF
CDR3 DNA: TGTGCCAGCAGCTCAAAGGGGGCCGAGGGGTTCTTC

D gene: -
V gene: TRBV5-1
J gene: TRBJ2-5
clone size: many
CDR3 protein: CASKRTFRETQYF
CDR3 DNA: TGCGCCAGCAAGAGGACCTTCCGCGAGACCCAGTACTTC

D gene: -
V gene: TRBV20-1
J gene: TRBJ2-3
clone size: -
CDR3 protein: CSASSPIETHTDTQYF
CDR3 DNA: TGCAGTGCTAGTAGCCCGATAGAGACCCACACAGATACGCAGTATTTT

D gene: -
V gene: TRBV20-1
J gene: TRBJ1-1
clone size: -
CDR3 protein: CSARDLGAAGTEAFF
CDR3 DNA: TGCAGTGCTAGAGATCTTGGGGCAGCGGGCACTGAAGCTTTCTTT

D gene: -
V gene: TRBV10-2
J gene: TRBJ2-4
clone size: many
CDR3 protein: CASSEGPGNIQYF
CDR3 DNA: TGCGCCAGCAGTGAAGGACCTGGAAACATTCAGTACTTC

D gene: -
V gene: TRBV7-2
J gene: TRBJ2-7
clone size: many
CDR3 protein: CASTGNRVSYEQYF
CDR3 DNA: TGTGCCAGCACCGGGAACAGGGTCTCCTACGAGCAGTACTTC

D gene: -
V gene: TRBV29-1
J gene: TRBJ1-1
clone size: many
CDR3 protein: CSAGEYWNTEAFF
CDR3 DNA: TGCAGCGCCGGCGAATACTGGAACACTGAAGCTTTCTTT

D gene: -
V gene: TRBV6-4
J gene: TRBJ2-6
clone size: many
CDR3 protein: CASSDTESGANVLTF
CDR3 DNA: TGTGCCAGCAGTGACACGGAATCGGGGGCCAACGTCCTGACTTTC

D gene: TRBD2
V gene: TRBV2
J gene: TRBJ2-6
clone size: many
CDR3 protein: CASRGLAGPYVLTF
CDR3 DNA: TGTGCCAGCAGGGGACTAGCGGGTCCCTACGTCCTGACTTTC

D gene: -
V gene: TRBV11-2
J gene: TRBJ2-1
clone size: many
CDR3 protein: CASSLDWNGGEQFF
CDR3 DNA: TGTGCCAGCAGCTTAGATTGGAATGGTGGTGAGCAGTTCTTC

D gene: TRBD2
V gene: TRBV10-2
J gene: TRBJ2-7
clone size: many
CDR3 protein: CASLPTSGRAEQYF
CDR3 DNA: TGCGCCAGCCTACCAACTAGCGGGAGGGCCGAGCAGTACTTC

D gene: -
V gene: TRBV5-1
J gene: TRBJ1-1
clone size: -
CDR3 protein: CASSLDYSPQAFF
CDR3 DNA: TGCGCCAGCAGCTTGGATTACAGCCCCCAAGCTTTCTTT

D gene: -
V gene: TRBV29-1
J gene: TRBJ1-2
clone size: many
CDR3 protein: CSAQRGTYGYTF
CDR3 DNA: TGCAGCGCCCAGCGGGGGACCTATGGCTACACCTTC

D gene: -
V gene: TRBV5-1
J gene: TRBJ2-3
clone size: many
CDR3 protein: CASRRDRIGADTQYF
CDR3 DNA: TGCGCCAGCAGACGTGACCGTATAGGCGCAGATACGCAGTATTTT

D gene: -
V gene: TRBV29-1
J gene: TRBJ2-5
clone size: -
CDR3 protein: CSVIARDTWYQETQYF
CDR3 DNA: TGCAGCGTTATCGCCCGGGACACGTGGTACCAAGAGACCCAGTACTTC

D gene: -
V gene: TRBV29-1
J gene: TRBJ2-1
clone size: many
CDR3 protein: CSATDRLDNNEQFF
CDR3 DNA: TGCAGCGCCACTGACAGGCTTGACAACAATGAGCAGTTCTTC

D gene: -
V gene: TRBV7-9
J gene: TRBJ2-5
clone size: few
CDR3 protein: CASSYRKGSGETQYF
CDR3 DNA: TGTGCCAGCAGCTACCGGAAGGGGTCTGGGGAGACCCAGTACTTC

D gene: TRBD1
V gene: TRBV28
J gene: TRBJ1-6
clone size: many
CDR3 protein: CASSSPGTDYNSPLHF
CDR3 DNA: TGTGCCAGCAGTAGTCCCGGGACAGACTATAATTCACCCCTCCACTTT

D gene: TRBD2
V gene: TRBV20-1
J gene: TRBJ2-1
clone size: many
CDR3 protein: CSAMLAGANYNEQFF
CDR3 DNA: TGCAGTGCCATGTTAGCGGGAGCAAATTACAATGAGCAGTTCTTC

D gene: TRBD1
V gene: TRBV28
J gene: TRBJ2-3
clone size: -
CDR3 protein: CASRDRQGSDTQYF
CDR3 DNA: TGTGCCAGCAGGGACCGACAGGGTTCAGATACGCAGTATTTT

D gene: -
V gene: TRBV20-1
J gene: TRBJ1-5
clone size: many
CDR3 protein: CSARVPGDQPQHF
CDR3 DNA: TGCAGTGCTAGAGTCCCAGGGGATCAGCCCCAGCATTTT

D gene: -
V gene: TRBV12-3/TRBV12-4
J gene: TRBJ1-1
clone size: -
CDR3 protein: CASSLGEGRTEAFF
CDR3 DNA: TGTGCCAGCAGTTTAGGAGAGGGAAGGACTGAAGCTTTCTTT

D gene: -
V gene: TRBV25-1
J gene: TRBJ2-5
clone size: many
CDR3 protein: CASSERRWETQYF
CDR3 DNA: TGTGCCAGCAGTGAACGGAGGTGGGAGACCCAGTACTTC